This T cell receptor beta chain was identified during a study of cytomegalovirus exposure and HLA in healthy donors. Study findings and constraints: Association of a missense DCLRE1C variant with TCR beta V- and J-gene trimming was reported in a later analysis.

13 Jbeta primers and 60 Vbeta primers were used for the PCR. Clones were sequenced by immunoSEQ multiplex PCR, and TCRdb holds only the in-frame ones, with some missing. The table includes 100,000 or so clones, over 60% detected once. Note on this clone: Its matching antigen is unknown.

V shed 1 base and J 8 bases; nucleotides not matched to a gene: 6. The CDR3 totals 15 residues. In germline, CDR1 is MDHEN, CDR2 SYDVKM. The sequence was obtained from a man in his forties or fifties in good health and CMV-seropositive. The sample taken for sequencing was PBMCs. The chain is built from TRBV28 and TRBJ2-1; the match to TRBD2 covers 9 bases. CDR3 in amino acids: CASSLLAGGQDEQFF. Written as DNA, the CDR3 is TGTGCCAGCAGTTTATTGGCGGGGGGGCAGGATGAGCAGTTCTTC.